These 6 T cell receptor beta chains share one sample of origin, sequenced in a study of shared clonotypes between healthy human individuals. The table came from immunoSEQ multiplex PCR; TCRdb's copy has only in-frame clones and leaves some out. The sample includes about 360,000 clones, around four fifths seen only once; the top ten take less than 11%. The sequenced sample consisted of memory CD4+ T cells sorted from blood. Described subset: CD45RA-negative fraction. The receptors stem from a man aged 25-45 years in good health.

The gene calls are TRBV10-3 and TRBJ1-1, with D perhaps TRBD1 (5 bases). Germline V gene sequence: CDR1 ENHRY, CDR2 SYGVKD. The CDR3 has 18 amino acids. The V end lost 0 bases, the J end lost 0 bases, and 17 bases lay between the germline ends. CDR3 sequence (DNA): TGTGCCATCAGTGAGTCGCCCCTCGGGGCAGTTATGAACACTGAAGCTTTCTTT. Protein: CAISESPLGAVMNTEAFF.

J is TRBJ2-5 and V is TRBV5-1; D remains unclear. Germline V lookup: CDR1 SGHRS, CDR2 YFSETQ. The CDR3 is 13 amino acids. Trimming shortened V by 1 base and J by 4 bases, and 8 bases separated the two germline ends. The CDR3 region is CASSLSVAETQYF. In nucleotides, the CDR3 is TGCGCCAGCAGCTTGTCAGTTGCAGAGACCCAGTACTTC.

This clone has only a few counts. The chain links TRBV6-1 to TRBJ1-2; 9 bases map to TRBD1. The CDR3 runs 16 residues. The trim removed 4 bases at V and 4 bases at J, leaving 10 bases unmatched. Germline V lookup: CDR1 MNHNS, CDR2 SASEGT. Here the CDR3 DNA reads TGTGCCAGCAGTGTTTCTACCTGGGACAGGGCCTATGGCTACACCTTC. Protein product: CASSVSTWDRAYGYTF.

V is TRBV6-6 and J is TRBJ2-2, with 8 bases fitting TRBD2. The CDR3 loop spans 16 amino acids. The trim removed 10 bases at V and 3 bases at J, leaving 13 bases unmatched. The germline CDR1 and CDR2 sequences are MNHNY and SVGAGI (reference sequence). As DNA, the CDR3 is TGTGCCACCACCTACGGCGTCGGGAGGGACACCGGGGAGCTGTTTTTT. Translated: CATTYGVGRDTGELFF.

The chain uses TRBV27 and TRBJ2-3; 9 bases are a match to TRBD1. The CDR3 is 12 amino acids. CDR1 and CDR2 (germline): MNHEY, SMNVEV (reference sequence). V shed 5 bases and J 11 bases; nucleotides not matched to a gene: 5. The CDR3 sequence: CASSEPGQGQYF. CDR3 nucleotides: TGTGCCAGCAGTGAACCGGGACAGGGGCAGTATTTT.

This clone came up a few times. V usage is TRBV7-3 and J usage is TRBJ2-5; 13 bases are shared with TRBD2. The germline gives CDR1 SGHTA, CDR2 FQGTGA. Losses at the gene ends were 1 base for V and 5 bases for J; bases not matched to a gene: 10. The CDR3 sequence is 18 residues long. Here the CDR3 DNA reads TGTGCCAGCAGCTTAATTTGGCGGACTAGCGGGAGAGGTGAGACCCAGTACTTC. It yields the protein CASSLIWRTSGRGETQYF.